What follows are 25 T cell receptor beta chains derived from one specimen sequenced in a study of a mutant IDH1 vaccine in newly diagnosed glioma. Time point denoted: week 35, safety follow-up. Every single dose of the vaccine, 300 ug of mutant IDH1 20-mer peptide, came with topical imiquimod. Their antigens remain unidentified. Clones were sequenced by immunoSEQ multiplex PCR, and TCRdb holds only the in-frame ones, with some missing. The sample carries 45,000 to 60,000 clones, approximately 90% recorded once. The sample here was PBMCs, taken from a glioma patient whose treatment included an IDH1 peptide vaccine. These receptors originate from a woman in her forties with glioma.

V and J are TRBV27 and TRBJ2-7; tentative D call: TRBD1 (5 bases). CDR1 is MNHEY, CDR2 SMNVEV, per germline (reference sequence). CDR3 length: 15 residues. The V end was cut by 3 bases, the J end by 5 bases, with 17 bases between. The CDR3 spells CASSFRTQSVNEQYF. The CDR3 nucleotides are TGTGCCAGCAGTTTTAGGACACAGAGTGTAAACGAGCAGTACTTC.

The V call is TRBV4-1, the J call TRBJ2-1; a possible D gene is TRBD1 (6 bases). The CDR3 loop spans 15 amino acids. Trimming stripped 4 bases from V and 4 bases from J, with 14 bases between. Germline CDR1 reads MGHRA; CDR2 reads YSYEKL. CDR3 protein: CASSPGTPEYNEQFF. The CDR3, as DNA: TGCGCCAGCAGCCCCGGGACACCCGAGTACAATGAGCAGTTCTTC.

The chain carries TRBV27 and TRBJ2-3; D gene unclear. The CDR3 runs 14 residues. Germline CDR1 MNHEY, CDR2 SMNVEV (reference sequence). Trimming stripped 3 bases from V and 1 base from J, with 8 bases between. The DNA for the CDR3 is TGTGCCAGCAGTTTCTCCCGGGGCACAGATACGCAGTATTTT. The encoded protein is CASSFSRGTDTQYF.

This sequence joins TRBV7-2 and TRBJ1-1; D call uncertain. V gave up 1 base and J gave up 6 bases, with 9 bases separating them. Germline loops: CDR1 SGHTA, CDR2 FQGNSA. The CDR3 runs to 13 residues. CDR3 residues: CASSLGVTPEAFF. CDR3 in DNA: TGTGCCAGCAGCTTAGGCGTCACCCCTGAAGCTTTCTTT.

The rearrangement joins TRBV19 to TRBJ1-5; D remains unclear. V lost 3 bases to trimming and J lost 0 bases, with 9 bases between them. Germline loops: CDR1 LNHDA, CDR2 SQIVND (reference sequence). There are 15 residues in the CDR3. CDR3 DNA sequence: TGTGCCAGTAGTATCGTGGGTAATAGCAATCAGCCCCAGCATTTT. This translates into CASSIVGNSNQPQHF.

The rearrangement uses TRBV7-2 and TRBJ2-4; the D gene is possibly TRBD1 (5 bases). Trimming took off 3 bases at V and 1 base at J, with 7 bases between the two ends. The CDR3 spans 14 residues. CDR1 SGHTA and CDR2 FQGNSA come from the germline V gene. The CDR3 region has the DNA TGTGCCAGCAGCTTGGGGCAGGCCAAAAACATTCAGTACTTC. Protein: CASSLGQAKNIQYF.

The V gene is TRBV18, the J gene TRBJ2-7, with a tentative D call TRBD1 (5 bases). The CDR3 contains 14 residues. Germline loops: CDR1 KGHSH, CDR2 LQKENI. Trimming cost V 3 bases and J 2 bases, with 11 bases left between them. CDR3 sequence: CASSPTTVAYEQYF. CDR3 coding DNA: TGTGCCAGCTCACCTACGACAGTTGCCTACGAGCAGTACTTC.

V usage is TRBV15 and J usage is TRBJ2-7; TRBD2 is a possible D gene (6 bases). Germline CDR1 and CDR2: LNHNV and YYDKDF (reference sequence). Trimming took off 5 bases at V and 2 bases at J, with 19 bases between the two ends. The CDR3 covers 16 residues. CDR3 DNA: TGTGCCACCAGCCCCTCGGTTGGGACTTCCACCTACGAGCAGTACTTC. It is translated as CATSPSVGTSTYEQYF.

This sequence joins TRBV11-3 and TRBJ1-1; D gene uncertain. CDR3 length equals 13 residues. Germline V CDR1 and CDR2: SGHNT, YENEEA. With 1 base removed from V and 1 base from J, the gap between germline ends came to 4 bases. CDR3 DNA sequence: TGTGCCAGCAGCTTAGGCACGAACACTGAAGCTTTCTTT. Its protein is CASSLGTNTEAFF.

This chain links TRBV7-9 with TRBJ2-7; D perhaps matches TRBD2 (5 bases). V gave up 3 bases and J gave up 5 bases, with 14 bases separating them. The germline CDR1 and CDR2 sequences are SEHNR and FQNEAQ (reference sequence). CDR3 length equals 14 residues. The CDR3 DNA sequence: TGTGCCAGCAGCTTCTACCCGGGAATCCACGAGCAGTACTTC. Translating it yields CASSFYPGIHEQYF.

CDR3 sequence (DNA): TGCGCCAGCAGGCCCGGGACAGGGCGCTCCTACGAGCAGTACTTC. It codes for CASRPGTGRSYEQYF. This chain connects TRBV4-1 to TRBJ2-7; 9 nucleotides line up with TRBD1. Germline CDR1 is MGHRA and CDR2 is YSYEKL. The CDR3 is 15 amino acids. V shed 6 bases and J 0 bases; nucleotides not matched to a gene: 6.

The chain has TRBV6-4 and TRBJ2-3; D ambiguous. Trimming cost V 3 bases and J 4 bases, with 11 bases left between them. Germline assignment: CDR1 MRHNA and CDR2 SNTAGT. The length of the CDR3 is 14 residues. The CDR3 loop is CASSEHDSSDTQYF. CDR3 DNA sequence: TGTGCCAGCAGTGAGCACGACTCCTCAGATACGCAGTATTTT.

This clone was counted once. The chain carries TRBV12-5 and TRBJ2-7; D not certain. CDR1 and CDR2 (germline): LGHNT, FRNRAP. The germline V and J ends were trimmed by 0 bases and 2 bases, with 20 bases remaining between them. CDR3 length equals 18 residues. CDR3 DNA: TGTGCTAGTGGTTTGGTAACGGGTAATTTCGTTAATGCCTACGAGCAGTACTTC. Protein product: CASGLVTGNFVNAYEQYF.

The V call is TRBV7-2, the J call TRBJ2-2; 10 positions agree with TRBD2. Trimming removed 7 bases from V and 8 bases from J; junction bases left unmatched: 13. Germline CDR1 SGHTA, CDR2 FQGNSA. CDR3 length: 16 residues. In DNA, the CDR3 is TGTGCCAGCACCCTCCGGAGCGGGGGGGCTTCGGGGGAGCTGTTTTTT. Translating gives CASTLRSGGASGELFF.

This chain joins TRBV6-5 and TRBJ2-3; D gene ambiguous. The germline CDR1 and CDR2 sequences are MNHEY and SVGAGI. V lost 5 bases to trimming and J lost 2 bases, with 8 bases between them. CDR3 length equals 13 residues. As DNA, the CDR3 is TGTGCCAGCAGTAGCTCCTTCACAGATACGCAGTATTTT. Translated, it gives CASSSSFTDTQYF.

This rearrangement joins TRBV28 to TRBJ1-3; TRBD1 matches at 11 bases. With V trimmed by 6 bases and J by 0 bases, 7 bases remained unmatched. The CDR3 totals 17 residues. Germline CDR1 is MDHEN and CDR2 is SYDVKM. The CDR3 region has the DNA TGTGCCAGCAGCTCGCCCGGGACAGGGGGCTCTGGAAACACCATATATTTT. Translated: CASSSPGTGGSGNTIYF.

The chain is built from TRBV7-9 and TRBJ2-7, with D perhaps matching TRBD1 (5 bases). V was shortened by 3 bases and J by 7 bases, with 10 bases between the two germline ends. The CDR3 spans 12 residues. In germline, CDR1 is SEHNR, CDR2 FQNEAQ (reference sequence). The CDR3 loop is CASSFWQGEQYF. DNA for the CDR3: TGTGCCAGCAGCTTCTGGCAGGGAGAGCAGTACTTC.

V gene TRBV2 combines with J gene TRBJ1-2; 8 nucleotides match TRBD1. The length of the CDR3 is 12 residues. Germline lookup yields CDR1 SNHLY and CDR2 FYNNEI. After removal of 4 bases from V and 8 bases from J, the junction contained 3 bases not matched to a gene. The DNA for the CDR3 is TGTGCCAGCAGTGCGGACAGGGCAGGCTACACCTTC. Residues: CASSADRAGYTF.

The genes are TRBV7-2 and TRBJ2-1; 9 nucleotides line up with TRBD1. The J segment lost 9 bases and the V segment lost 6 bases, leaving 6 bases of the junction unmatched. The CDR3 length is 13 residues. Germline CDR1 and CDR2: SGHTA and FQGNSA. The DNA of the CDR3 is TGTGCCAGCAGGCCCGGACAGGGGATTGAGCAGTTCTTC. Translation gives CASRPGQGIEQFF.

The CDR3 sequence is CASSSPPPVSDTQYF. CDR3 sequence (DNA): TGTGCCAGCAGTAGTCCTCCCCCGGTTTCAGATACGCAGTATTTT. This chain connects TRBV2 to TRBJ2-3; no definite D call. Germline V CDR1 and CDR2: SNHLY, FYNNEI. Trimming took off 5 bases at V and 4 bases at J, with 16 bases between the two ends. There are 15 residues in the CDR3.

This clone has only one observation. The V call is TRBV4-1, the J call TRBJ2-1; 7 bases match TRBD2. The CDR3 has 15 residues. J lost 8 bases, V lost 1 base, and 8 bases had no gene match. From germline, CDR1 is MGHRA and CDR2 YSYEKL. CDR3 sequence (DNA): TGCGCCAGCAGCCAAGTCGGACTAGATCCGGATGAGCAGTTCTTC. It translates to CASSQVGLDPDEQFF.

The chain employs TRBV10-3 and TRBJ1-2, with D unresolved. CDR3 length equals 13 residues. Between the trimmed V and J ends, which lost 5 bases and 2 bases, there was a span of 9 bases. From germline, CDR1 is ENHRY and CDR2 SYGVKD. CDR3 nucleotides: TGTGCCATCAGTTCCGATTACAACTATGGCTACACCTTC. The encoded protein is CAISSDYNYGYTF.

The chain has TRBV7-6 and TRBJ2-7; 8 nucleotides match TRBD2. This CDR3 is 16 amino acids long. J was trimmed by 2 bases and V by 1 base; bases with no gene match: 7. Per the germline V gene, CDR1 is SGHVS and CDR2 is FNYEAQ. In DNA, the CDR3 is TGTGCCAGCAGCTTAGAGTCCGGGGGGGTTACCTACGAGCAGTACTTC. Amino acid sequence: CASSLESGGVTYEQYF.

CDR3 protein: CASSILQGNTEAFF. CDR3 bases: TGCGCCAGCAGCATACTACAGGGGAACACTGAAGCTTTCTTT. This chain joins TRBV5-1 and TRBJ1-1; the D gene is possibly TRBD1 (6 bases). Germline V gene data show CDR1 as SGHRS and CDR2 as YFSETQ. The CDR3 has 14 residues. V was clipped by 4 bases and J by 1 base, with 11 bases between them.

The chain links TRBV4-2 to TRBJ1-2; tentative D call: TRBD1 (6 bases). Germline V gene data show CDR1 as LGHNA and CDR2 as YNFKEQ. The V and J ends lost 2 bases and 3 bases respectively, with 19 bases between them. The CDR3 consists of 17 residues. The CDR3 nucleotides read TGTGCCAGCAGCCAATTTGGGGCAAGACAGGATCACTATGGCTACACCTTC. It specifies CASSQFGARQDHYGYTF.